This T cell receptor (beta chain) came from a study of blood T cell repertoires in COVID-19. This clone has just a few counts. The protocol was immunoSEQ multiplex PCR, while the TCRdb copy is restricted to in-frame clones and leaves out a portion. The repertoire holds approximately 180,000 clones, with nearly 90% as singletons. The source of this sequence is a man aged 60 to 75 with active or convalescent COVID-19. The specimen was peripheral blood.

This CDR3 is CASSLVPSAGELFF. In DNA form, the CDR3 reads TGCGCCAGCAGCTTGGTGCCTAGCGCCGGGGAGCTGTTTTTT. This chain uses TRBV5-1 with TRBJ2-2, with a possible D match to TRBD2 (6 bases). CDR1 and CDR2 from the germline V gene are SGHRS and YFSETQ. V dropped 0 bases and J dropped 6 bases, with 9 bases sitting between them. The CDR3 totals 14 residues.